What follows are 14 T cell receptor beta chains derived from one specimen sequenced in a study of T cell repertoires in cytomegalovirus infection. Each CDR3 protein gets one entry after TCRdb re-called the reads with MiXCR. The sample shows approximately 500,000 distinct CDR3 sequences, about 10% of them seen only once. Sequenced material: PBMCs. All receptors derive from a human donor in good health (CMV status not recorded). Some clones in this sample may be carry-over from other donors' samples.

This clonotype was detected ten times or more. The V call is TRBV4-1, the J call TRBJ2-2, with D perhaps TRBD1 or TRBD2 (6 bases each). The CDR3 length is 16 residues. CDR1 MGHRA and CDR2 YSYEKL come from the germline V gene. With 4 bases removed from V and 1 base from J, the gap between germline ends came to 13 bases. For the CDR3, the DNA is TGCGCCAGCAGCCCCTCGAAGGGGGGGAACACCGGGGAGCTGTTTTTT. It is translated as CASSPSKGGNTGELFF.

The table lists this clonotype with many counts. Here the CDR3 reads CASSPRTSGRRGGHQETQYF. The DNA of the CDR3 is TGCGCCAGCAGCCCGAGGACTAGCGGGCGGCGGGGTGGCCACCAAGAGACCCAGTACTTC. The V call is TRBV4-1, the J call TRBJ2-5; the match to TRBD2 covers 11 bases. The V segment lost 4 bases and the J segment 0 bases; nucleotides outside the gene matches: 16. CDR3 size: 20 residues. Looked up from germline, CDR1 is MGHRA and CDR2 is YSYEKL.

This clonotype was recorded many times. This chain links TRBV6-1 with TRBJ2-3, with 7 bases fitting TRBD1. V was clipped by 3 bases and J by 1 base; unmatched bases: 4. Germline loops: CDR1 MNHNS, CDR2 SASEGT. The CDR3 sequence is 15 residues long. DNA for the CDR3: TGTGCCAGCAGTGAGAGACAGGGTCGCACAGATACGCAGTATTTT. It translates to CASSERQGRTDTQYF.

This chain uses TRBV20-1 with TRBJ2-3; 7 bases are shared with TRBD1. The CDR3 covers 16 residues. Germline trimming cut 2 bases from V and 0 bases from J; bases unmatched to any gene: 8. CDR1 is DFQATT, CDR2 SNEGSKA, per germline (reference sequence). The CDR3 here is CSARFPGQISTDTQYF. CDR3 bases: TGCAGTGCTAGATTCCCGGGACAGATTAGCACAGATACGCAGTATTTT.

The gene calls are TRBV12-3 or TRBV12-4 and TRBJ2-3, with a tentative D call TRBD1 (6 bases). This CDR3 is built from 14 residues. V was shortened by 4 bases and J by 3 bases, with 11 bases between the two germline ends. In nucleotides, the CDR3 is TGTGCCAGCAGTTATTGGGGGCGAACAGATACGCAGTATTTT. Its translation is CASSYWGRTDTQYF.

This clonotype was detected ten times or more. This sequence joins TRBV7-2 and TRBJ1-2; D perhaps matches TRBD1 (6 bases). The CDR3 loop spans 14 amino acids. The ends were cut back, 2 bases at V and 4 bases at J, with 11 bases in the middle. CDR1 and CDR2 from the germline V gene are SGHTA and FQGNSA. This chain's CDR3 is CASSLPDRIYGYTF. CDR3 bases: TGTGCCAGCAGCTTACCGGACAGAATCTATGGCTACACCTTC.

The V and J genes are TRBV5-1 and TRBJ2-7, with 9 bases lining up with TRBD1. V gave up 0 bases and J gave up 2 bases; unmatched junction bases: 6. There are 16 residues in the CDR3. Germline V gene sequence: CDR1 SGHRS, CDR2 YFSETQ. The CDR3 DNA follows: TGCGCCAGCAGCTTGGCCCGGGACAGGGTCACCTACGAGCAGTACTTC. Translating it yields CASSLARDRVTYEQYF.

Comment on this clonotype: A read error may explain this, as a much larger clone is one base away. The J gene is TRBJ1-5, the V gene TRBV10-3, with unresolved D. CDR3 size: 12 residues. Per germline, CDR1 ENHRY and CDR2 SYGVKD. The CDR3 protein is CAISEGQQLQHF. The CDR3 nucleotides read TGTGCCATCAGTGAGGGGCAGCAGCTCCAGCATTTT.

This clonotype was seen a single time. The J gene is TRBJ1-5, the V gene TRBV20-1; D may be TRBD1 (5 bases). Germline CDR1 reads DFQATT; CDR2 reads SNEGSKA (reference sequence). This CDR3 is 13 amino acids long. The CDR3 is CSAREGRNQPQHF. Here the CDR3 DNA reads TGCAGCGCGCGGGAGGGGCGAAATCAGCCCCAGCATTTT.

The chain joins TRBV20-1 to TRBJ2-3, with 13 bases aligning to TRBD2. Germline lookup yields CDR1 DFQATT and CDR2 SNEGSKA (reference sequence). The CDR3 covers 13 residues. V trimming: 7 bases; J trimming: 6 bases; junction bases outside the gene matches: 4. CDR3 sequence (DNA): TGCAGTGTCGGGACTAGCGGGATGGATACGCAGTATTTT. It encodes CSVGTSGMDTQYF.

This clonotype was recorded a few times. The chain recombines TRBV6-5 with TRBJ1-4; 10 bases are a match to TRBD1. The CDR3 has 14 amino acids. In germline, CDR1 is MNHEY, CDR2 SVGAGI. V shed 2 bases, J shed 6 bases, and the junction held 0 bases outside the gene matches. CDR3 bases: TGTGCCAGCAGTTACGGGACAGGGGATGAAAAACTGTTTTTT. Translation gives CASSYGTGDEKLFF.

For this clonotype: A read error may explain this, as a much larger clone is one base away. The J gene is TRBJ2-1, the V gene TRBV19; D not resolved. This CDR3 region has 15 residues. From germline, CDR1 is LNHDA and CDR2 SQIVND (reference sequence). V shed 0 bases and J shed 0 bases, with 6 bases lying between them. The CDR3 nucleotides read TGTGCCAGTAGTATAGACAAGAGCTCCTACAATGAGCAGTTCTTC. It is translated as CASSIDKSSYNEQFF.

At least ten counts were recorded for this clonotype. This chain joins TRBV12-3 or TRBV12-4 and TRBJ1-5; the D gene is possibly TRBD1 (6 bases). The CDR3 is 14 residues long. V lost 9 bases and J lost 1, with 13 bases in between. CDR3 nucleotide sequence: TGTGCCAGTTGCAGGGGAAGGAGCAATCAGCCCCAGCATTTT. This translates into CASCRGRSNQPQHF.

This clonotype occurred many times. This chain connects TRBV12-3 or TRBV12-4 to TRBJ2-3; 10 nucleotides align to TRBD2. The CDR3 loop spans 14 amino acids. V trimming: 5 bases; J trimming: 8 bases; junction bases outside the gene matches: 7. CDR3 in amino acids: CASSTGTSVGTQYF. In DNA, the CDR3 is TGTGCCAGCAGTACGGGGACTAGCGTAGGTACGCAGTATTTT.